Presented here are 10 T cell receptor beta chains from one specimen sequenced in a study of beta chain features in type 1 diabetes. TCRB transcripts that were expressed got sequenced, as all of the isolated RNA had been reverse transcribed. The table came from immunoSEQ multiplex PCR; TCRdb's copy has only in-frame clones and leaves some out. The table shows a few hundred thousand clones, with less than 35% occurring only once. Input material: central memory CD4+ T cells from blood. These receptor sequences come from a man in his thirties or forties in good health.

The J gene is TRBJ2-7, the V gene TRBV11-1, with D possibly called TRBD1 or TRBD2 (6 bases each). V was cut by 1 base and J by 3 bases, with 19 bases left in between. Germline V gene data show CDR1 as SGHAT and CDR2 as FQDESV (reference sequence). There are 17 residues in the CDR3. In nucleotides, the CDR3 is TGTGCCAGCAGCTTAGGCGGCCGGGGGCCTATCGTCTACGAGCAGTACTTC. Protein sequence: CASSLGGRGPIVYEQYF.

A few counts support this clone. This chain joins TRBV18 and TRBJ1-1, with D tentatively TRBD1 (6 bases). Germline CDR1 KGHSH, CDR2 LQKENI. Between the trimmed V and J ends, which lost 5 bases and 6 bases, there was a span of 16 bases. The CDR3 sequence is 14 residues long. For the CDR3, the DNA is TGTGCCAGCTCAGCAGGACAGAATGCAGCTGAAGCTTTCTTT. It specifies CASSAGQNAAEAFF.

This clone was detected once. The CDR3 DNA follows: TGTGCCAGCAGCTCCCCGGCGGGAGGCACAGATACGCAGTATTTT. Protein: CASSSPAGGTDTQYF. The rearrangement links TRBV7-9 to TRBJ2-3; 7 nucleotides agree with TRBD2. The V and J ends lost 4 bases and 1 base, in that order; junction bases with no gene match: 5. This CDR3 is built from 15 residues. CDR1 is SEHNR, CDR2 FQNEAQ, per germline (reference sequence).

This rearrangement joins TRBV14 to TRBJ2-7; 7 bases are shared with TRBD1. This CDR3 is 12 amino acids long. The V segment lost 5 bases and the J segment 3 bases; nucleotides outside the gene matches: 1. CDR1 and CDR2 from the germline V gene are SGHDN and FVKESK. DNA of the CDR3: TGTGCCAGCAGCAGGGACAGCTACGAGCAGTACTTC. This gives the protein CASSRDSYEQYF.

The DNA of the CDR3 is TGTGCCAGCAGCTTGGCCAGCGAGCAGTACTTC. It is translated as CASSLASEQYF. The rearrangement links TRBV5-6 to TRBJ2-7; no clear D gene. Germline V CDR1 and CDR2: SGHDT, YYEEEE. The CDR3 covers 11 residues. V was clipped by 0 bases and J by 6 bases, with 4 bases between them.

V usage is TRBV6-5 and J usage is TRBJ1-2; TRBD1 aligns across 9 bases. With V trimmed by 10 bases and J by 11 bases, 14 bases remained unmatched. The CDR3 totals 13 residues. Germline V gives CDR1 MNHEY, CDR2 SVGAGI. The CDR3 reads CAIRRDRVSAYTF. Written as DNA, the CDR3 is TGTGCCATCAGGCGGGACAGGGTCTCCGCTTACACCTTC.

In its sample, this clone was seen a few times. The CDR3 here is CASSRASYGYTF. The CDR3 DNA reads as TGTGCCAGTAGTAGAGCCAGCTATGGCTACACCTTC. This rearrangement joins TRBV19 to TRBJ1-2, with D unresolved. The V gene's germline CDR1 is LNHDA and CDR2 SQIVND (reference sequence). This CDR3 contains 12 residues. Trimming took off 4 bases at V and 4 bases at J, with 7 bases between the two ends.

A few counts support this clone. The same CDR3 can be traced to other DNA sequences in this sample. The V gene is TRBV29-1, the J gene TRBJ2-3, with D tentatively TRBD2 (7 bases). V lost 6 bases to trimming and J lost 6 bases, with 13 bases between them. In germline, CDR1 is SQVTM, CDR2 ANQGSEA. The CDR3 extends over 12 amino acids. CDR3 coding DNA: TGCAGCGTACTACAGGGAGGGGATACGCAGTATTTT. Translation: CSVLQGGDTQYF.

Only a few counts were recorded for this clone. The J gene is TRBJ2-2, the V gene TRBV12-5, with 9 bases identical to TRBD1. Per the germline V gene, CDR1 is LGHNT and CDR2 is FRNRAP. V gave up 7 bases and J gave up 3 bases; unmatched junction bases: 6. This CDR3 comprises 15 residues. This CDR3 is CASAPGQGYTGELFF. CDR3 nucleotide sequence: TGTGCTAGTGCTCCGGGACAGGGTTACACCGGGGAGCTGTTTTTT.

This clone was counted only a few times. V and J are TRBV15 and TRBJ2-2, with unresolved D. The V and J ends lost 0 bases and 6 bases respectively, with 11 bases between them. Per germline, CDR1 LNHNV and CDR2 YYDKDF (reference sequence). The CDR3 is 15 amino acids. The CDR3 nucleotides are TGTGCCACCAGCAGAGAGGTGTCTGAGGCCGGGGAGCTGTTTTTT. This translates into CATSREVSEAGELFF.